The present T cell receptor beta chain was sequenced within a study of blood T cells in healthy people across ages. The use of a sample-barcoded 5' primer and a J-beta primer mix characterized a second PCR of 7 to 11 cycles. TCRdb processed the 5' RACE reads anew with MiXCR; each CDR3 protein has one entry. The sample gives 1.5 million to 2 million distinct CDR3 sequences, about 50% of which show up once; approximately 2% is in the top ten. The ends were cut back, 2 bases at V and 4 bases at J, with 14 bases in the middle. The CDR3 spans 15 residues. The germline gives CDR1 LGHNA, CDR2 YSLEER. The sequence was collected from a woman in her 40s in good health. The material sequenced was blood. The chain has TRBV4-3 and TRBJ2-5; D is unclear. The CDR3 nucleotides are TGCGCCAGCAGCCAACAGGCCTCCAGAGGAGAGACCCAGTACTTC. Residues: CASSQQASRGETQYF.